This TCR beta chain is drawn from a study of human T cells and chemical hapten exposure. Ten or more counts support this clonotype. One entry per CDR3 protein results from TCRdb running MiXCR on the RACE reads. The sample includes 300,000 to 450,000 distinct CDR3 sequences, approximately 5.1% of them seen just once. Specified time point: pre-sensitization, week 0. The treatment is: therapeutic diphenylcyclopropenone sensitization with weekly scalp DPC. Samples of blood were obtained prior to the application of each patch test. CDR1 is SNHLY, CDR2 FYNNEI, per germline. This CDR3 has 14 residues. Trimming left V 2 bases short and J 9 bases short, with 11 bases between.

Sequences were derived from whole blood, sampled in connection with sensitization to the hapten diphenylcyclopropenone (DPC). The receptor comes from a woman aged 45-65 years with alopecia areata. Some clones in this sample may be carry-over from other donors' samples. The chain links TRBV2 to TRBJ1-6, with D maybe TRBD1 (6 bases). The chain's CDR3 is CASSESRGTSPLHF. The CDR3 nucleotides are TGTGCCAGCAGTGAATCCAGGGGAACTTCACCCCTCCACTTT.